Listed below are T cell receptor beta chains from one sample, sequenced in a study of T-cell reconstitution after alpha-beta-depleted transplantation in children. One entry per CDR3 protein, called by TCRdb with MiXCR from the PCR reads. The data hold around 210,000 distinct CDR3 sequences, with 6.6% observed a single time. The sample in question was PBMCs, obtained before TCRalphabeta/CD19-depleted stem cell transplant. These receptors came from a boy under 10 years old with acute lymphoblastic leukemia, due to receive a stem cell transplant. Each CDR3 is given with its conserved first and last residue. The D gene is left open where the match is weak. Clone size is not always given. Where it is, it says once, few, many or a class for expanded clones.

clone size,J gene,V gene,CDR3 length,D gene,CDR3 DNA,CDR3 protein
many,TRBJ1-5,TRBV11-2,14,-,TGTGCCAGCCGACCCGGAGGACCGAATCAGCCCCAGCATTTT,CASRPGGPNQPQHF
few,TRBJ2-3,TRBV5-1,16,-,TGCGCCAGCAGCTTGGCGGTCCGATCAGGCACAGATACGCAGTATTTT,CASSLAVRSGTDTQYF
-,TRBJ2-7,TRBV6-1,13,-,TGTGCCAGCACAAAACCAGGGATTGGCGAGCAGTACTTC,CASTKPGIGEQYF
many,TRBJ2-5,TRBV7-8,13,-,TGTGCCAGCAGCATAGGGACTCCAGGGCCCAGCTACTTC,CASSIGTPGPSYF
-,TRBJ2-7,TRBV15,16,TRBD1,TGTGCCACCAGCATAACGTCCCGGGACAGCTCCTACGAGCAGTACTTC,CATSITSRDSSYEQYF
few,TRBJ2-2,TRBV14,16,-,TGTGCCAGCAGCCCTACCCCAGGGACCAGGGCCGGGGAGCTGTTTTTT,CASSPTPGTRAGELFF
many,TRBJ2-1,TRBV5-6,15,-,TGTGCCAGCAGCTTGGAGGCTCGCCCCTACAATGAGCAGTTCTTC,CASSLEARPYNEQFF
many,TRBJ1-1,TRBV5-1,12,-,TGCGCCAGCAGCCTACGGGACGGAGAAGCTTTCTTT,CASSLRDGEAFF
many,TRBJ2-2,TRBV3-1,14,-,TGTGCCAGCAGCCAAGGAGACCAAACCGGGGAGCTGTTTTTT,CASSQGDQTGELFF
many,TRBJ1-3,TRBV12-3/TRBV12-4,12,-,TGTGCCAGCAGTTTACAAGGAAACACCATATATTTT,CASSLQGNTIYF
many,TRBJ1-2,TRBV7-6,12,-,TGTGCCAGCAGCTACCAGGGCTATGGCTACACCTTC,CASSYQGYGYTF
few,TRBJ2-7,TRBV28,15,TRBD2,TGTGCCAGCAGTTTATTGGGAGGGGTTACCTACGAGCAGTACTTC,CASSLLGGVTYEQYF
many,TRBJ2-2,TRBV7-8,19,TRBD2,TGTGCCAGCAGCCTTGCTCGTCGAGCGGGAACAATAGGGACCGGGGAGCTGTTTTTT,CASSLARRAGTIGTGELFF
few,TRBJ2-1,TRBV13,16,TRBD2,TGTGCCAGCAGCCTCGTCAGCGGGAGGGACTGGAATGAGCAGTTCTTC,CASSLVSGRDWNEQFF
-,TRBJ2-5,TRBV20-1,13,-,TGCAGTGTAGGGGGTACAGGGCAAGAGACCCAGTACTTC,CSVGGTGQETQYF
-,TRBJ1-1,TRBV7-2,14,-,TGTGCCAGCAGCTTACTGTTAGGGGGCACTGAAGCTTTCTTT,CASSLLLGGTEAFF
many,TRBJ1-1,TRBV7-9,14,-,TGTGCCAGCAGCTTAGGGGTGGGAAGTATTGAAGCTTTCTTT,CASSLGVGSIEAFF
many,TRBJ2-1,TRBV7-2,16,TRBD2,TGTGCCAGCAGCCGATACGGGGGGAGGACCGACAATGAGCAGTTCTTC,CASSRYGGRTDNEQFF
many,TRBJ1-5,TRBV12-3/TRBV12-4,14,-,TGTGCCAGCAGTTTTTCGGGAGACTATCAGCCCCAGCATTTT,CASSFSGDYQPQHF
-,TRBJ2-4,TRBV4-3,17,-,TGCGCCAGCAGCCAAGGCCCACAGCGACCTGCCAAAAACATTCAGTACTTC,CASSQGPQRPAKNIQYF
-,TRBJ2-4,TRBV12-3/TRBV12-4,14,TRBD1,TGTGCCAGCAGGGGACAGGGGGCGGGGAACATTCAGTACTTC,CASRGQGAGNIQYF
many,TRBJ2-3,TRBV29-1,14,TRBD2,TGCAGCGTTGATTTGTCTAGCGGGAGTGATACGCAGTATTTT,CSVDLSSGSDTQYF
-,TRBJ2-2,TRBV28,15,TRBD1,TGTGCCAGCAGGGTCCCGGGACAGGGGACCGGGGAGCTGTTTTTT,CASRVPGQGTGELFF
many,TRBJ2-5,TRBV20-1,15,TRBD1,TGCAGTGCTAGATGGACAGGGGGAGCCCAAGAGACCCAGTACTTC,CSARWTGGAQETQYF
many,TRBJ1-1,TRBV20-1,11,-,TGCAGTGCTGGATATCAGGGAGTGGCTTTCTTT,CSAGYQGVAFF
many,TRBJ2-7,TRBV28,16,TRBD2,TGTGCCAGCAGTCTCCCCGGCCTAGCGGGGAGTGGCGAGCAGTACTTC,CASSLPGLAGSGEQYF
few,TRBJ2-7,TRBV12-3/TRBV12-4,17,-,TGTGCCAGCAGCCCCATGGCTGTGGGGACCCCGGCCTACGAGCAGTACTTC,CASSPMAVGTPAYEQYF
-,TRBJ2-7,TRBV12-3/TRBV12-4,14,-,TGTGCCAGCAGTTCGAGGGGACCGAACTACGAGCAGTACTTC,CASSSRGPNYEQYF
many,TRBJ1-6,TRBV28,17,-,TGTGCCAGCAGTTTCCCGACGACCGGCAGCTATAATTCACCCCTCCACTTT,CASSFPTTGSYNSPLHF
few,TRBJ1-5,TRBV30,12,-,TGTGCCTGGAGCAGGGATAATCAGCCCCAGCATTTT,CAWSRDNQPQHF
-,TRBJ2-3,TRBV7-9,14,TRBD2,TGTGCCAGCAGCCGAGCGGGGGGAGGAGATACGCAGTATTTT,CASSRAGGGDTQYF
many,TRBJ1-4,TRBV28,16,-,TGTGCCAGCAGTTCAGCGAGGGAAGCAACTAATGAAAAACTGTTTTTT,CASSSAREATNEKLFF
-,TRBJ1-5,TRBV7-8,15,TRBD1,TGTGCCAGCAGCTTCGACAGGGGGCCTGGTCAGCCCCAGCATTTT,CASSFDRGPGQPQHF
many,TRBJ2-2,TRBV29-1,14,TRBD2,TGCAGCGTAGACCTAGCGGGGTCGGCCGGGGAGCTGTTTTTT,CSVDLAGSAGELFF
many,TRBJ1-4,TRBV6-5,14,-,TGTGCCAGCAGTTCCCAGTTTACAGATGGAAAACTGTTTTTT,CASSSQFTDGKLFF
many,TRBJ2-3,TRBV20-1,17,TRBD2,TGCAGTGCTAGACCCCCAACTAGCGGGGGTCGCACAGATACGCAGTATTTT,CSARPPTSGGRTDTQYF
few,TRBJ2-5,TRBV3-1,12,-,TGTGCCAGCAGCCCTGTACAAGAGACCCAGTACTTC,CASSPVQETQYF
few,TRBJ1-2,TRBV6-5,18,TRBD1,TGTGCCAGCAGTTACTCGACTTCGTCGGGACAGGGGGCGAGAGGCTACACCTTC,CASSYSTSSGQGARGYTF
-,TRBJ1-2,TRBV29-1,16,TRBD1,TGCAGCGTTGGAGAGGACAGGGGGCGTTTGGACTATGGCTACACCTTC,CSVGEDRGRLDYGYTF
many,TRBJ1-1,TRBV7-9,15,TRBD1,TGTGCCAGCAGCTTTTTCGAGGGACAGAGCACTGAAGCTTTCTTT,CASSFFEGQSTEAFF
many,TRBJ1-1,TRBV7-8,18,TRBD1,TGTGCCACCTGCGGGACACCCGGGACAGGACCTTTGAACACTGAAGCTTTCTTT,CATCGTPGTGPLNTEAFF
-,TRBJ2-2,TRBV11-2,16,TRBD1,TGTGCCAGCAGGGGATTGGGACAGGGGAACACCGGGGAGCTGTTTTTT,CASRGLGQGNTGELFF
-,TRBJ2-7,TRBV12-3/TRBV12-4,15,-,TGTGCCAGCAATTTCGGGTCCACATGGTCCTACGAGCAGTACTTC,CASNFGSTWSYEQYF
few,TRBJ2-5,TRBV6-6,13,-,TGTGCCAGCAGTTGGCGGGGACAAGAGACCCAGTACTTC,CASSWRGQETQYF
few,TRBJ1-1,TRBV29-1,11,-,TGCAGCGTTTGGCGAAGCACTGAAGCTTTCTTT,CSVWRSTEAFF
many,TRBJ1-1,TRBV28,15,-,TGTGCCAGCAGTTTAAGGCCCTTCGCGGACACTGAAGCTTTCTTT,CASSLRPFADTEAFF
many,TRBJ2-1,TRBV7-9,18,TRBD2,TGTGCCAGCACCAAACCATCGGGAGGGGACCGTCTGCGAAATGAGCAGTTCTTC,CASTKPSGGDRLRNEQFF
few,TRBJ1-6,TRBV4-3,15,TRBD1,TGCGCCAGCAGCCAAGACAGGACAGGGGATTCACCCCTCCACTTT,CASSQDRTGDSPLHF
few,TRBJ2-7,TRBV7-9,13,-,TGTGCCAGCAGTAACTTCGACCCCTACGAGCAGTACTTC,CASSNFDPYEQYF
-,TRBJ2-3,TRBV5-1,16,TRBD2,TGCGCCAGCAGCTCCTCGACTAGCGGGGTCGCAGATACGCAGTATTTT,CASSSSTSGVADTQYF
many,TRBJ2-7,TRBV28,12,-,TGTGCCAGCAGTTTCACAGGCTACGAGCAGTACTTC,CASSFTGYEQYF
-,TRBJ2-1,TRBV7-9,16,-,TGTGCCAGCAGCTCGATAGCGGCTAGCTCCTACAATGAGCAGTTCTTC,CASSSIAASSYNEQFF
many,TRBJ1-1,TRBV6-5,13,-,TGTGCCAGCAGTTACTCCCTAGGCACTGAAGCTTTCTTT,CASSYSLGTEAFF
medium-sized,TRBJ2-7,TRBV28,19,TRBD2,TGTGCCAGCAGCACCGCGGGCCTAGCGGGGGGGCGGAAAGCCTACGAGCAGTACTTC,CASSTAGLAGGRKAYEQYF
-,TRBJ1-1,TRBV27,15,-,TGTGCCAGCAGTTTCTACGGACCGCTGAACACTGAAGCTTTCTTT,CASSFYGPLNTEAFF
many,TRBJ1-2,TRBV20-1,10,-,TGCAGTGCTAGCCTATATGGCTACACCTTC,CSASLYGYTF